This TCR beta chain appears in the sequencing data of a study of OX40 agonist ivuxolimab in advanced cancers. The V gene end was trimmed by 1 base and the J gene end by 5 bases; junction bases not matched to a gene: 4. CDR1 and CDR2 from the germline V gene are SGHTA and FQGNSA. The CDR3 runs 15 residues. TCRdb's copy holds only in-frame clones and misses some; the assay was immunoSEQ multiplex PCR. The repertoire has some 69,000 clones, 88% of them found once; the top ten carry 2.5% to 3.5%. The V call is TRBV7-2, the J call TRBJ2-5, with 10 bases identical to TRBD1. Sequencing used CD4+ or CD8+ T cells sorted from blood, obtained in a trial of the OX40 agonist ivuxolimab. The sequence was obtained from an adult with an advanced solid tumor such as melanoma, head and neck, liver or kidney cancer. The CDR3 DNA reads TGTGCCAGCAGCTTAGTAGCGACAGGGGGCGAGACCCAGTACTTC. This gives the protein CASSLVATGGETQYF.